In its sample, the clone carrying this TCR beta chain was seen a few times. Trimming pared 5 bases from V and 3 bases from J, leaving 13 bases between. CDR1 and CDR2 from the germline V gene are SQVTM and ANQGSEA. The CDR3 has 14 residues. The sample comes from a study of CD8+ T cells in alopecia areata. Isolated RNA was reverse transcribed into cDNA used as the sequencing template. Assay used: immunoSEQ multiplex PCR; TCRdb lists only in-frame clones, some missing. The repertoire consists of roughly 200,000 clones, with roughly three fifths occurring once and the leading ten covering over 3%. The treatment: oral pan-JAK inhibitor, 5-10 mg twice daily.

The material sequenced was CD4+ T cells sorted from blood, taken at week 4, from a patient treated with tofacitinib. V gene TRBV29-1 combines with J gene TRBJ2-2, with a weak D call TRBD1 (5 bases). This TCR came from a human donor with alopecia areata. The CDR3 DNA is TGCAGCGTTCGACGACAGAGTGACACCGGGGAGCTGTTTTTT. Amino acids: CSVRRQSDTGELFF.